This T cell receptor (beta chain) is from a study of OX40 agonist ivuxolimab in advanced cancers. Study observations and caveats: Low levels of normalized T-cell clonal expansion also appeared in some nonresponders.

V was clipped by 4 bases and J by 4 bases; unmatched bases: 3. Germline V CDR1 and CDR2: LNHDA, SQIVND (reference sequence). There are 15 residues in the CDR3. Notes on this clone: The antigen remains unidentified.

TCRdb's table, derived via immunoSEQ multiplex PCR, lists solely in-frame clones and lacks some. The repertoire holds some 70,000 clones, with around four fifths as singletons. The sequencing here drew on CD4+ or CD8+ T cells sorted from blood, taken in a trial of the OX40 agonist ivuxolimab. This TCR was recovered from an adult with an advanced solid tumor such as melanoma, head and neck, liver or kidney cancer. The gene calls are TRBV19 and TRBJ1-6; 8 nucleotides match TRBD1. The CDR3 bases are TGTGCCAGTAGTACAGGGGGCTATTATAATTCACCCCTCCACTTT. It encodes CASSTGGYYNSPLHF.